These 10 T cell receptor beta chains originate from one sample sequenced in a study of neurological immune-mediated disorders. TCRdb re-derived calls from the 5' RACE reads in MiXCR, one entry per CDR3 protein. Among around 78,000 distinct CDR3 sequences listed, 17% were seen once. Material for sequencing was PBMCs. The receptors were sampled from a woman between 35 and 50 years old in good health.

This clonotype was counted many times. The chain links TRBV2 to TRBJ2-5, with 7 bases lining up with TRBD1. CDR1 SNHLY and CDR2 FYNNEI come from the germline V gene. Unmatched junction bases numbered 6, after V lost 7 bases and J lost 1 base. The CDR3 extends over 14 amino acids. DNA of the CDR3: TGTGCCAGCAAGCAGGACAGGCTCCAAGAGACCCAGTACTTC. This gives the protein CASKQDRLQETQYF.

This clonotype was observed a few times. CDR3 coding DNA: TGCGCCAGCAGTGAACGCGGGGTTGAGCAGTACGTC. Translating it yields CASSERGVEQYV. This rearrangement joins TRBV10-2 to TRBJ2-7, with a possible D match to TRBD2 (6 bases). With 3 bases removed from V and 7 bases from J, the gap between germline ends came to 10 bases. The CDR3 runs 12 residues. Germline CDR1 is WSHSY and CDR2 is SAAADI.

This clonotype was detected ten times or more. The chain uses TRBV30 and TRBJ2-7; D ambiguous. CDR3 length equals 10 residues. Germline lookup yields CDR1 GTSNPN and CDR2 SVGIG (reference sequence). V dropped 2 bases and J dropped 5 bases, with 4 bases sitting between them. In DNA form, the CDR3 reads TGTGCCTGGAGTTTAAACGAGCAGTACTTC. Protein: CAWSLNEQYF.

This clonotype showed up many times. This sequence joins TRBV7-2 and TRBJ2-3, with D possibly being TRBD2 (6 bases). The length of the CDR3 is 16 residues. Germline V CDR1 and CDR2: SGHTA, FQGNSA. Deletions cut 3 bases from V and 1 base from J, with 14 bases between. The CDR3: CASSFAAGGGTDTQYF. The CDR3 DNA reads TGTGCCAGCAGCTTTGCCGCTGGCGGGGGCACAGATACGCAGTATTTT.

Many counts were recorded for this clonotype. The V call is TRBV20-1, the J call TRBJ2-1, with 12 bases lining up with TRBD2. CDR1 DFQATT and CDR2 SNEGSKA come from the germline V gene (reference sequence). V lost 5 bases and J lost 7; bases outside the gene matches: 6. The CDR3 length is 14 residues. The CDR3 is CSAYLAGGRNEQFF. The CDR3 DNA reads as TGCAGTGCTTACCTAGCGGGGGGGCGAAATGAGCAGTTCTTC.

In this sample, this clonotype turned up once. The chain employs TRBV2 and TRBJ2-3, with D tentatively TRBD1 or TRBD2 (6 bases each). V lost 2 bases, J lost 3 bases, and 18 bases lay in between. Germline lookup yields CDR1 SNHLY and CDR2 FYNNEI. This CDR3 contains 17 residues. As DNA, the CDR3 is TGTGCCAGCAGTGAAACAACAGGGAGGAGGTATACAGATACGCAGTATTTT. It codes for CASSETTGRRYTDTQYF.

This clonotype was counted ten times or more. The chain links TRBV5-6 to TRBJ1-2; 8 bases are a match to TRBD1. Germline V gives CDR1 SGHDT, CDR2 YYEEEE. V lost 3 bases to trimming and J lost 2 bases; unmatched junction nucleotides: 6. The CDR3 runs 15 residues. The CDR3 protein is CASSSFRTGNYGYTF. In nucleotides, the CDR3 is TGTGCCAGCAGCTCCTTTCGGACAGGGAACTATGGCTACACCTTC.

DNA of the CDR3: TGCGCCAGCAGCCTACAGGGGGCTAATGAAAAACTGTTTTTT. As protein: CASSLQGANEKLFF. This chain uses TRBV5-1 with TRBJ1-4; 8 nucleotides agree with TRBD1. Germline V gives CDR1 SGHRS, CDR2 YFSETQ. This CDR3 region has 14 residues. V lost 4 bases, J lost 3 bases, and 2 bases stayed unmatched.

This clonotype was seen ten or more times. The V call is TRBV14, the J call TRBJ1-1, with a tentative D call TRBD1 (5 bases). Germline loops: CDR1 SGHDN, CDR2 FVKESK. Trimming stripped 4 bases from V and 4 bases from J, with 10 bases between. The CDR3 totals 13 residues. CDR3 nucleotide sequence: TGTGCCAGCAGCCTATGGGGGGGCACTGAAGCTTTCTTT. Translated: CASSLWGGTEAFF. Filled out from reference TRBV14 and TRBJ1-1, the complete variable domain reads EAGVTQFPSHSVIEKGQTVTLRCDPISGHDNLYWYRRVMGKEIKFLLHFVKESKQDESGMPNNRFLAERTGGTYSTLKVQPAELEDSGVYFCASSLWGGTEAFFGQGTRLTVV.

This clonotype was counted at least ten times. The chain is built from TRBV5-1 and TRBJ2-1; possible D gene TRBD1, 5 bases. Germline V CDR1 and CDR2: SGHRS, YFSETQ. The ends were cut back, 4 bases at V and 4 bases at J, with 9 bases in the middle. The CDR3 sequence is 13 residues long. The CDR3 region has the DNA TGCGCCAGCAGCCGACAGACTTACAATGAGCAGTTCTTC. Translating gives CASSRQTYNEQFF.